What follows is one TCR beta chain and its context. Its antigen is not yet known. Base qualities are not recorded, but no much larger clone differs from it by a single base. The germline V gene specifies SGHRS as CDR1 and YFSETQ as CDR2. The CDR3 covers 14 residues, taking in both the cysteine and the phenylalanine. Only the CDR3 region is kept as DNA, spanning 42 bases read in frame from base 1. A distance of 16 bases separates the germline ends of V and J, which lose 6 bases and 4 bases respectively. This sample was included in a study of blood T cell repertoires in COVID-19 (TCRdb year 2020). About the study as a whole: Collaborator samples came from the United States, Italy and Spain and covered acute and convalescent phases of COVID-19. A de-identified subject ID, COVID-19 status, age in years and sex were almost always included in the sample metadata. The repertoires were made available in a free public database intended to serve as a resource for research on the immune response to SARS-CoV-2. The material from the prospective study consisted of cDNA or gDNA derived from T cells, B-cell-depleted T cells, or PBMCs. Where available, HLA class I and class II types were obtained from metadata supplied by the sample provider rather than from assay-based typing. The dataset comprised deeply sampled blood TCRbeta repertoires from subjects exposed to, actively infected with, or recovered from COVID-19. Samples were obtained from the ongoing ImmuneRACE study (first 160 participants) and from about 1,300 subjects provided by 6 global collaborators. Beyond this particular receptor, the publication reports: Clinical and demographic metadata were provided uncurated, with the amount varying by source and participant.

The immunoSEQ Assay, a bias-controlled multiplex PCR, was used to amplify TCRbeta CDR3 regions from genomic DNA. The paper's data handling went like this. Nucleated cell counts per sample were estimated from amplification of reference gene primers within the assay. To quantify the absolute abundance of each unique TCRbeta CDR3 rearrangement, sequence reads were collapsed and filtered. Productive Simpson clonality was computed per sample as the square root of Simpson's diversity index over productive rearrangements. Drawn from immuneACCESS, this table holds only the in-frame rearrangements with V and J called that TCRdb kept. Clones are partly lost; checked studies trace under half to an unresolved V gene and leave the rest unexplained. V, J and clone size were drawn from that table, and D and trimming were deduced from the DNA. The sample contains some 150,000 clones, around nine tenths of them found a single time. Less than 3.5% of the sample is held by the ten biggest clonotypes.

Collaborating institutions collected whole blood in K2EDTA tubes following their own protocols. Collaborator samples were shipped for TCRbeta analysis as frozen whole blood, isolated PBMCs, or DNA extracted from either sample type. Input material: peripheral blood. The sequence joins TRBV5-1 to TRBJ1-1; TRBD1 is a weak D gene call, 5 bases matching. This receptor was taken from a man aged 70-80 years with acute or convalescent COVID-19. The CDR3 region has the sequence CASTQFRDSTEAFF. The nucleotides read TGCGCCAGCACACAATTCAGGGATAGCACTGAAGCTTTCTTT.